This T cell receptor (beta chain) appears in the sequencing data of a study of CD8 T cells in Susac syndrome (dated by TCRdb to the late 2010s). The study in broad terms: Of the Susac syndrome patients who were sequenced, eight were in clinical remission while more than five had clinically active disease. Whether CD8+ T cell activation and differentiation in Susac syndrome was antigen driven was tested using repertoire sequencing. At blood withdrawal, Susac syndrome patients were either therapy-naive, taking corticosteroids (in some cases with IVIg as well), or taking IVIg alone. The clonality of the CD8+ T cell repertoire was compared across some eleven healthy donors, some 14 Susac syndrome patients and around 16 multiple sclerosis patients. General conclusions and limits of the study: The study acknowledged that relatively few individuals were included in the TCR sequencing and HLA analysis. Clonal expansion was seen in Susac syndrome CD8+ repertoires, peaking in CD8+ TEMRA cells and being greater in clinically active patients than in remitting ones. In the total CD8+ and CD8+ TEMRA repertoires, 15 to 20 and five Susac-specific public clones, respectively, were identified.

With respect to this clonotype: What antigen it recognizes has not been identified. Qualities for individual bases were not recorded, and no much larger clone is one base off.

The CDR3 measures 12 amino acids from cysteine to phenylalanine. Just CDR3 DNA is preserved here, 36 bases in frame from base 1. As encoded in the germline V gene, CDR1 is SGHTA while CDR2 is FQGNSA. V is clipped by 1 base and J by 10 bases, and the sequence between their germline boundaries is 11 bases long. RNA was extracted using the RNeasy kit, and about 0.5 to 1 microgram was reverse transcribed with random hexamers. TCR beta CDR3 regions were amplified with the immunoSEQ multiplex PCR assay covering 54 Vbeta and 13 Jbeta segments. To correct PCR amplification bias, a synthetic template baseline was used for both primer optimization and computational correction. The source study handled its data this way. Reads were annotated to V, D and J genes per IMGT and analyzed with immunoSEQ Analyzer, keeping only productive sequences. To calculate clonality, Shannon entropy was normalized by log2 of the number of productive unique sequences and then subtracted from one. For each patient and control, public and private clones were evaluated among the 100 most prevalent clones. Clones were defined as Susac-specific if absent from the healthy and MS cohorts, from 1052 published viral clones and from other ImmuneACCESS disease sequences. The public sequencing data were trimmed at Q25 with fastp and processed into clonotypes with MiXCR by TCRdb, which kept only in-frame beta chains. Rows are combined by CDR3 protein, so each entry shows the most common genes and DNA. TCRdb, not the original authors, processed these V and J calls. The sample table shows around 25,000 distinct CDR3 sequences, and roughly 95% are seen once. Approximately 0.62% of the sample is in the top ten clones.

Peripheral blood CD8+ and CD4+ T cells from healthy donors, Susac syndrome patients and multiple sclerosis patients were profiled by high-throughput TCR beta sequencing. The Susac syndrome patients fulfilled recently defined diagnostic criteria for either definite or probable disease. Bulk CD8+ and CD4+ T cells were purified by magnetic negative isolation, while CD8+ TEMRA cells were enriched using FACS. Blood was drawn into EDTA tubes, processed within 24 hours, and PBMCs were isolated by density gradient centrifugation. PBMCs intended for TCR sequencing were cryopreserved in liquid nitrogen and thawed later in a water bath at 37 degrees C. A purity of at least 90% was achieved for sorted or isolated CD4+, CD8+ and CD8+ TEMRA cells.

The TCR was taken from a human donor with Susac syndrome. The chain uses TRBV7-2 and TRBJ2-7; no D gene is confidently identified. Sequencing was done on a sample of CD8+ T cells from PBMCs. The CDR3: CASSLGPDPQYF. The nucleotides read TGTGCCAGCAGCTTAGGCCCCGACCCACAGTACTTC.